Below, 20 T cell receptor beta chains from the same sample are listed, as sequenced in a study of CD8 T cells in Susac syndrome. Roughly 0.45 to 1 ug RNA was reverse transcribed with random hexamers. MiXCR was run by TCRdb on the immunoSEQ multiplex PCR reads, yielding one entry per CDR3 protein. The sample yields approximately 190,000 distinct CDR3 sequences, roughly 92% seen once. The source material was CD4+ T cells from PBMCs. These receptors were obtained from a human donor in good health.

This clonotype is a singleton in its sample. Written as DNA, the CDR3 is TGTGCCACCAGTGAGGAGGGGGCATGGCAGCCCCAGCATTTT. It encodes CATSEEGAWQPQHF. This sequence joins TRBV24-1 and TRBJ1-5; 7 bases are a match to TRBD1. This CDR3 comprises 14 residues. CDR1 is KGHDR, CDR2 SFDVKD, per germline. With V trimmed by 4 bases and J by 7 bases, 6 bases remained unmatched.

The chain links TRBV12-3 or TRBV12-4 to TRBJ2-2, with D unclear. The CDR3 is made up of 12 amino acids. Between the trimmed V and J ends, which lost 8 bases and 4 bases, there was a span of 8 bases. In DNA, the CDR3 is TGTGCCAGCGCCCGCGGCACCGGGGAGCTGTTTTTT. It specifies CASARGTGELFF.

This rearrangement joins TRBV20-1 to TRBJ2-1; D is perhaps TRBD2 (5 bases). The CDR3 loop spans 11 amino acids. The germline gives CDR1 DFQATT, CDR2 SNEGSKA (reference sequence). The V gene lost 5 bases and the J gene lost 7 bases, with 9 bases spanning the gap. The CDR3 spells CSAGERNEQFF. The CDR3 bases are TGCAGTGCTGGGGAGAGGAATGAGCAGTTCTTC.

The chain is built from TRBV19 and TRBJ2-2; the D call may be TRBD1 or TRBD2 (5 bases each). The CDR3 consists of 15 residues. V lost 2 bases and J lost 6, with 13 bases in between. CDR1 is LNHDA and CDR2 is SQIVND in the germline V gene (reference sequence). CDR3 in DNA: TGTGCCAGTAGTATATCCGGGACGGCGGCCGGGGAGCTGTTTTTT. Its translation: CASSISGTAAGELFF.

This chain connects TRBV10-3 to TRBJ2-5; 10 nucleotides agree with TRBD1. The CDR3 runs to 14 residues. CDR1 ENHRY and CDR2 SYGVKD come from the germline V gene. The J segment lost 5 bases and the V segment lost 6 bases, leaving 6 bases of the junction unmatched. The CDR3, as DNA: TGTGCCATCAGGATGACAGGGGGCGGGGAGACCCAGTACTTC. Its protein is CAIRMTGGGETQYF.

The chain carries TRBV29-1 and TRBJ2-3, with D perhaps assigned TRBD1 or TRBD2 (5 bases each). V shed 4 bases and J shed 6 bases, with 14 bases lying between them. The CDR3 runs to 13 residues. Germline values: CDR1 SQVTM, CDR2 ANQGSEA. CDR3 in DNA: TGCAGCGTTGGGGGGAAGCTCAGGGATACGCAGTATTTT. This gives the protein CSVGGKLRDTQYF.

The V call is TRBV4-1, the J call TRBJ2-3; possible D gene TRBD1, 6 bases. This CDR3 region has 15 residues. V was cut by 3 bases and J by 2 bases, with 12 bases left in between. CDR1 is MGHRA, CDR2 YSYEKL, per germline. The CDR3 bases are TGCGCCAGCAGCCAGCCGGGACAACTCACAGATACGCAGTATTTT. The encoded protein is CASSQPGQLTDTQYF.

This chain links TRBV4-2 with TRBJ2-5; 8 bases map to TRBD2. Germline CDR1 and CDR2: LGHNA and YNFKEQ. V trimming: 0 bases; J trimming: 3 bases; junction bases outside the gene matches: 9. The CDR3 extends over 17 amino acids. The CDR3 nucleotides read TGTGCCAGCAGCCAAGATCGTGGCGGGGGGCCCGAAGAGACCCAGTACTTC. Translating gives CASSQDRGGGPEETQYF.

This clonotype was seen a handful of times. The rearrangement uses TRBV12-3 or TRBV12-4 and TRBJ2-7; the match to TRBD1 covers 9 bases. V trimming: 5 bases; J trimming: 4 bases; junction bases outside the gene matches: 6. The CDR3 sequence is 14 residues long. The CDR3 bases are TGTGCCAGCAGTCCAGGACAGGGGTCATACGAGCAGTACTTC. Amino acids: CASSPGQGSYEQYF.

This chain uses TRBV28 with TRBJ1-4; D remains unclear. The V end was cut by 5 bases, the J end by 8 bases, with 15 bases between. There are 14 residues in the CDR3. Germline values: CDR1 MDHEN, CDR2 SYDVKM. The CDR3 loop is CASSLPAFAEKLFF. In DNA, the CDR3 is TGTGCCAGCAGTCTGCCCGCGTTTGCGGAAAAACTGTTTTTT. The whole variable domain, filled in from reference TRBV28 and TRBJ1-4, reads DVKVTQSSRYLVKRTGEKVFLECVQDMDHENMFWYRQDPGLGLRLIYFSYDVKMKEKGDIPEGYSVSREKKERFSLILESASTNQTSMYLCASSLPAFAEKLFFGSGTQLSVL.

CDR3 DNA sequence: TGTGCCAGCAGGTCCAGCGGGGGGGCCTACAATGAGCAGTTCTTC. Its protein product is CASRSSGGAYNEQFF. The J gene is TRBJ2-1, the V gene TRBV12-3 or TRBV12-4; 10 bases are a match to TRBD2. This CDR3 has 15 amino acids. Losses at the gene ends were 6 bases for V and 2 bases for J; bases not matched to a gene: 4.

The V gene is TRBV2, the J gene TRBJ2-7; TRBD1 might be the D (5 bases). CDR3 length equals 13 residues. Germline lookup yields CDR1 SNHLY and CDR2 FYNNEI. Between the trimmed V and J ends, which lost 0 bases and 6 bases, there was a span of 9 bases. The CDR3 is CASSEAETGEQYF. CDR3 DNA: TGTGCCAGCAGTGAAGCTGAAACAGGCGAGCAGTACTTC.

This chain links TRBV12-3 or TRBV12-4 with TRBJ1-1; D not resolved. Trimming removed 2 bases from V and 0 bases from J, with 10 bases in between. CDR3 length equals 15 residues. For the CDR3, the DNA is TGTGCCAGCAGTTTATCGCACGGGATGAACACTGAAGCTTTCTTT. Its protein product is CASSLSHGMNTEAFF.

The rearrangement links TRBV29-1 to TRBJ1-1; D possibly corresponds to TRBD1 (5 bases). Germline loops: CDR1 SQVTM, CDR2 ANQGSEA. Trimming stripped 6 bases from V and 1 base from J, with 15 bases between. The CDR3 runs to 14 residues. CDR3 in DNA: TGCAGCGTCTGGGGCAGGCAAGCGAACACTGAAGCTTTCTTT. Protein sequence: CSVWGRQANTEAFF.

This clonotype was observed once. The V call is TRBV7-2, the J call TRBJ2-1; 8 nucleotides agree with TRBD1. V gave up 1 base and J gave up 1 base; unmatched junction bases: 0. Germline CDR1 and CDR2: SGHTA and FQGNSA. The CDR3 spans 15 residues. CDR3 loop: CASSLGTGSYNEQFF. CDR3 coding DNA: TGTGCCAGCAGCTTAGGGACAGGGTCCTACAATGAGCAGTTCTTC.

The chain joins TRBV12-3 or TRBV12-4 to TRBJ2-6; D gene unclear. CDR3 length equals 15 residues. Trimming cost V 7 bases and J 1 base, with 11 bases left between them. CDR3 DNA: TGTGCCAGCAAATATGGGTTTTCTGGGGCCAACGTCCTGACTTTC. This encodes CASKYGFSGANVLTF.

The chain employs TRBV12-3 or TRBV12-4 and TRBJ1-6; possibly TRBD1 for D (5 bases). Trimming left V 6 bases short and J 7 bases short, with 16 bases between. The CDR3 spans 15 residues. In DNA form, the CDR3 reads TGTGCCAGCAGCCCAGCAGGCAGGGCGAATTCACCCCTCCACTTT. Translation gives CASSPAGRANSPLHF.

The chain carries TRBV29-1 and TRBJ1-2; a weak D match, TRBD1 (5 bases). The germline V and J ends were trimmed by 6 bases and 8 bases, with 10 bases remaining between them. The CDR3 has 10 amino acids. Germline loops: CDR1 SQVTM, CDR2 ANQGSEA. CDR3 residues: CSVADSGYTF. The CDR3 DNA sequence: TGCAGCGTGGCTGACAGCGGCTACACCTTC.

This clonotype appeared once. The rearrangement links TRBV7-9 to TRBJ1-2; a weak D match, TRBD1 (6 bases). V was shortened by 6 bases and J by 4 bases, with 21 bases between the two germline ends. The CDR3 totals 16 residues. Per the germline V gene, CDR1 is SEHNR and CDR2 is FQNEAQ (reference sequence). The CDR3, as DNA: TGTGCCAGCAGTCGTACAGGACAGATGACTTTCTATGGCTACACCTTC. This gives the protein CASSRTGQMTFYGYTF.

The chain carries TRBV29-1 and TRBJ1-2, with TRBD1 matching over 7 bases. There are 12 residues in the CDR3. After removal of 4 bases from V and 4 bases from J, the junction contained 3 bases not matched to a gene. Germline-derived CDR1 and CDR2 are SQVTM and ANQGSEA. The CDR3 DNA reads TGCAGCGTTGCGGGACAGACCTATGGCTACACCTTC. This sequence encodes CSVAGQTYGYTF.